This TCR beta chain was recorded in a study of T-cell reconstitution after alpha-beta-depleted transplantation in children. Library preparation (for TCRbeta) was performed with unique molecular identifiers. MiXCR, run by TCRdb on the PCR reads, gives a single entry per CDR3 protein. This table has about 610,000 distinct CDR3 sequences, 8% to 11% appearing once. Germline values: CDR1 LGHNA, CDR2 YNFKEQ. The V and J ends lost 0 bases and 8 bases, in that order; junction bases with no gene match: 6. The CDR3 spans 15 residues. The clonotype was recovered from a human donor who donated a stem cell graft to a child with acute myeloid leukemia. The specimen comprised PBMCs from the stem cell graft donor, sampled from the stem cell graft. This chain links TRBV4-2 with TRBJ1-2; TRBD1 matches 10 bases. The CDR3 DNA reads TGTGCCAGCAGCCAAGATGGACAGGGGGTATACGGCTACACCTTC. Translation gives CASSQDGQGVYGYTF.